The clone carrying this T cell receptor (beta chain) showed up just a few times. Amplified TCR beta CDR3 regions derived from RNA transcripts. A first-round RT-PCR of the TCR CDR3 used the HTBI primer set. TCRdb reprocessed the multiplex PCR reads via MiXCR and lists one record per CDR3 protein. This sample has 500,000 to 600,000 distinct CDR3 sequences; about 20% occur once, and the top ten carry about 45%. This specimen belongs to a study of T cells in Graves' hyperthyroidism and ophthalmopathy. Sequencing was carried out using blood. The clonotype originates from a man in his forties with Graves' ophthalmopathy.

DNA for the CDR3: TGTGCCAGCAGGCCAAGCCACTATCAGCCCCAGCATTTT. Translating gives CASRPSHYQPQHF. The chain is built from TRBV28 and TRBJ1-5; D is ambiguous. Trimming removed 6 bases from V and 5 bases from J, with 11 bases in between. The CDR3 loop spans 13 amino acids. Germline CDR1 is MDHEN and CDR2 is SYDVKM.